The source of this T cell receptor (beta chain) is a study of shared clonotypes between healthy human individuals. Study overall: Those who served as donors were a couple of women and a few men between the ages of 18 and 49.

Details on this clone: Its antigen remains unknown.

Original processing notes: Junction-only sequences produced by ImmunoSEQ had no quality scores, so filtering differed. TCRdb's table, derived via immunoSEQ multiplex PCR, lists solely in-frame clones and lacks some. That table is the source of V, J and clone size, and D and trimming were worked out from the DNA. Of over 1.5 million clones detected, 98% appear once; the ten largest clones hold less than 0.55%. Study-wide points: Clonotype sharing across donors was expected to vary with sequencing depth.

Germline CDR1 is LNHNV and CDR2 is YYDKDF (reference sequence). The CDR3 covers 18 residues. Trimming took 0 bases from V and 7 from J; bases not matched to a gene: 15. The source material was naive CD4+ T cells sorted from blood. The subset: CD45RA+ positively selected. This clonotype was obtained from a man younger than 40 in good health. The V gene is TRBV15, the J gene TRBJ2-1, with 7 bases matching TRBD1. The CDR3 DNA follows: TGTGCCACCAGCAGAGATGCTGACAGGGCCTGGTTAGGGAATGAGCAGTTCTTC. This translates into CATSRDADRAWLGNEQFF.